The rows below give T cell receptor beta chains drawn from one sample of a study of CD4 T cells in relation to SARS-CoV-2 and coronaviruses. The data were produced by immunoSEQ multiplex PCR, yet TCRdb's version contains in-frame clones alone and is incomplete. The sample includes under 70,000 clones, roughly 90% of them seen just once. The specimen was memory CD4+ T cells from PBMCs. The receptors were sampled from a human donor in good health. Each CDR3 is given with its conserved first and last residue. A D gene is named only where the DNA matches it firmly. Where a row states a size, it is once, few, many or the class of an expanded clone; other rows omit it.

>NA|TRBV30|TRBJ2-3|NA
TGTGCCTGGAGTGACAATCATCGGGGCACAGATACGCAGTATTTT
CAWSDNHRGTDTQYF
>NA|TRBV7-2|TRBJ1-5|NA
TGTGCCAGCAGCACCGACAACCCCAATCAGCCCCAGCATTTT
CASSTDNPNQPQHF
>NA|TRBV6-5|TRBJ2-7|NA
TGTGCCAGCAGTTACTCCTACAAGGGATACGAGCAGTACTTC
CASSYSYKGYEQYF
>NA|TRBV12-3/TRBV12-4|TRBJ2-3|NA
TGTGCCAGCAGTTTTTTCTCAGATACGCAGTATTTT
CASSFFSDTQYF
>once|TRBV19|TRBJ1-1|NA
TGTGCCAGTAGTACGGACAGTATGAACACTGAAGCTTTCTTT
CASSTDSMNTEAFF
>NA|TRBV7-8|TRBJ1-6|NA
TGTGCCAGCAGCTTCCGGGACGGGGGTTGGTCACCCCTCCACTTT
CASSFRDGGWSPLHF
>NA|TRBV5-8|TRBJ2-1|NA
TGTGCCAGCAGCCCCGTTTTAAGCGCACGATACAATGAGCAGTTCTTC
CASSPVLSARYNEQFF
>few|TRBV6-4|TRBJ1-2|NA
TGTGCCAGCAGTGACGGATCTACAGGGAATGGCTACACCTTC
CASSDGSTGNGYTF
>few|TRBV10-1|TRBJ2-2|NA
TGCGCCAGCAGTGAGTCGTGGGATAAGTCCGTCACCGGGGAGCTGTTTTTT
CASSESWDKSVTGELFF
>NA|TRBV11-2|TRBJ2-7|NA
TGTGCCAGCAGCTATGACAGGGAGGGCCGCTCTATTAGGTACTTC
CASSYDREGRSIRYF
>NA|TRBV5-1|TRBJ2-7|TRBD1
TGCGCCAGCAGCTTGGATGGGACAGGTCCCTACGAGCAGTACTTC
CASSLDGTGPYEQYF
>once|TRBV9|TRBJ2-5|TRBD1
TGTGCCAGCAGCGTAAAGGGGACAGGGGGGAAAGAGACCCAGTACTTC
CASSVKGTGGKETQYF
>NA|TRBV19|TRBJ2-6|NA
TGTGCCAGTAGTCTATTAATCTCTGGGGCCAACGTCCTGACTTTC
CASSLLISGANVLTF
>NA|TRBV18|TRBJ2-5|NA
TGTGCCAGCTCACCCCTAGGAGAGACCCAGTACTTC
CASSPLGETQYF
>NA|TRBV29-1|TRBJ2-1|NA
TGCAGCGTTGTAGTACCGGGAAATGAGCAGTTCTTC
CSVVVPGNEQFF
>NA|TRBV3-1/TRBV3-2|TRBJ1-4|TRBD1
TGTGCCAGCAGCCTTCGGGGACAGCGAACAACTAATGAAAAACTGTTTTTT
CASSLRGQRTTNEKLFF
>NA|TRBV5-1|TRBJ2-7|TRBD1
TGCGCCAGCAGCGCCGGACAGGGGGCGGACGAGCAGTACTTC
CASSAGQGADEQYF
>NA|TRBV29-1|TRBJ2-1|TRBD2
TGCAGCGTTAGAGCGGGAGGCCGGGAGCAGTTCTTC
CSVRAGGREQFF
>once|TRBV14|TRBJ2-1|TRBD2
TGTGCCAGCAGCCAAGTTTTTGCGGGAGGTGACAATGAGCAGTTCTTC
CASSQVFAGGDNEQFF
>NA|TRBV28|TRBJ1-5|NA
TGTGCCAGCAGTTTATTGGGGCAACAGCCCCAGCATTTT
CASSLLGQQPQHF
>once|TRBV28|TRBJ2-4|TRBD2
TGTGCCAGCAGTCCTTCGTGGGGGAGGGCCGACTCCAAAAACATTCAGTACTTC
CASSPSWGRADSKNIQYF
>NA|TRBV28|TRBJ2-7|TRBD2
TGTGCCAGCAGTTCCCCCCAGGGAGGGCCCTACGAGCAGTACTTC
CASSSPQGGPYEQYF
>few|TRBV27|TRBJ2-2|NA
TGTGCCAGCGGCCCCGGCAGATGGAACACCGGGGAGCTGTTTTTT
CASGPGRWNTGELFF
>NA|TRBV6-1|TRBJ2-2|NA
TGTGCCAGCAGTGAGCACACCGGGGAGCTGTTTTTT
CASSEHTGELFF
>NA|TRBV28|TRBJ2-7|TRBD2
TGTGCCAGCAGGACACTAGCGGGAGTAACCAACGAGCAGTACTTC
CASRTLAGVTNEQYF
>NA|TRBV3-1/TRBV3-2|TRBJ2-7|TRBD1
TGTGCCAGCAGCCAAGTTACCACAGGGGCCTCCTACGAGCAGTACTTC
CASSQVTTGASYEQYF
>NA|TRBV30|TRBJ2-1|NA
TGTGCCTGGAGCCGTAATTACAATGAGCAGTTCTTC
CAWSRNYNEQFF
>NA|TRBV28|TRBJ2-5|NA
TGTGCCAGCAGGCTACGGGGGACCAAAGAGACCCAGTACTTC
CASRLRGTKETQYF
>NA|TRBV18|TRBJ1-4|NA
TGTGCCAGCTCACCACAGGCGGACGAGTCGGAAAAACTGTTTTTT
CASSPQADESEKLFF
>NA|TRBV27|TRBJ2-2|TRBD2
TGTGCCAACCCGCGGGAGGGCGGAACCGGGGAGCTGTTTTTT
CANPREGGTGELFF
>NA|TRBV5-1|TRBJ1-2|TRBD1
TGCGCCAGCAGTCCAGGACAGGTGAACTATGGCTACACCTTC
CASSPGQVNYGYTF
>NA|TRBV19|TRBJ2-7|TRBD1
TGTGCCAGTAGTACCCGGGACAGGGTCCCCTACGAGCAGTACTTC
CASSTRDRVPYEQYF
>once|TRBV5-1|TRBJ2-5|NA
TGCGCCAGCAGCCGGGCGAGAGAGGAGACCCAGTACTTC
CASSRAREETQYF
>few|TRBV5-1|TRBJ2-7|NA
TGCGCCAGCAGCGATCAAAGGAGGGTGTCCTACGAGCAGTACTTC
CASSDQRRVSYEQYF
>NA|TRBV30|TRBJ1-5|NA
TGTGCCTGGTCAAGAAGCGGGGGCGGGGTGAGCAATCAGCCCCAGCATTTT
CAWSRSGGGVSNQPQHF
>NA|TRBV4-2|TRBJ1-2|TRBD1
TGTGCCAGCAGCCAAGGGACAGGAAGGGGCCTAGTCTATGGCTACACCTTC
CASSQGTGRGLVYGYTF
>NA|TRBV19|TRBJ1-2|TRBD1
TGTGCCAGTAGTACCCCCGGGACAGCCTATGGCTACACCTTC
CASSTPGTAYGYTF
>NA|TRBV27|TRBJ2-7|NA
TGTGCCAGCAGTTCTGGCAGACCTCTGTACTTC
CASSSGRPLYF
>NA|TRBV21-1|TRBJ2-7|NA
TGTGCCAGCAGCAAAAACGGGACTCAAACCTACGAGCAGTACTTC
CASSKNGTQTYEQYF
>NA|TRBV28|TRBJ1-1|TRBD1
TGTGCCAGCACTCCACCAGGGGGAATTACTGAAGCTTTCTTT
CASTPPGGITEAFF
>NA|TRBV29-1|TRBJ1-1|NA
TGCAGCGTGATGACAGGACCGAACACTGAAGCTTTCTTT
CSVMTGPNTEAFF
>NA|TRBV6-5|TRBJ2-7|TRBD2
TGTGCCAGCATCAGCGGGACTAGCGGGAGATACGAGCAGTACTTC
CASISGTSGRYEQYF
>NA|TRBV5-1|TRBJ2-7|NA
TGCGCCAGCAGCCGGGACGTATACGAGCAGTACTTC
CASSRDVYEQYF
>NA|TRBV14|TRBJ1-1|TRBD1
TGTGCCAGCAGCCCGCGCGTATACCACAGGGGGCGAGGGACTGAAGCTTTCTTT
CASSPRVYHRGRGTEAFF
>NA|TRBV6-4|TRBJ1-4|NA
TGTGCCAGCAGTCGGACCCGAGGTGAAAAACTGTTTTTT
CASSRTRGEKLFF
>NA|TRBV11-2|TRBJ2-5|TRBD2
TGTGCCAGCAGCCCCCTGACAGGGCGCGGGAGGGGGGGAGAGACCCAGTACTTC
CASSPLTGRGRGGETQYF
>NA|TRBV2|TRBJ1-3|TRBD1
TGTGCCAGCATCCGAACAGGGGAGGCTGGAAACACCATATATTTT
CASIRTGEAGNTIYF
>NA|TRBV5-1|TRBJ2-5|TRBD2
TGCGCCAGCAGCTTTGCGGGAGGGCCAGAGACCCAGTACTTC
CASSFAGGPETQYF
>NA|TRBV20-1|TRBJ1-6|TRBD1
TGCAGTGCTAGTTCGCTCCCGGGACAGGGGAATTCACCCCTCCACTTT
CSASSLPGQGNSPLHF
>NA|TRBV28|TRBJ2-3|TRBD1
TGTGCCAGCAGGGGACAGTCCACAGATACGCAGTATTTT
CASRGQSTDTQYF
>NA|TRBV4-1|TRBJ2-7|TRBD1
TGCGCCAGCAGCCAAGGGAAGGGGTCCGGGACAGGGGGCACCTACGAGCAGTACTTC
CASSQGKGSGTGGTYEQYF
>few|TRBV30|TRBJ1-2|TRBD1
TGTGCCTGGGAGAGGGACAGAACTAACTATGGCTACACCTTC
CAWERDRTNYGYTF
>few|TRBV28|TRBJ2-1|NA
TGTGCCAGCAGTCCTCCGACAGGAAGTTCCTACAATGAGCAGTTCTTC
CASSPPTGSSYNEQFF
>NA|TRBV6-1|TRBJ2-7|TRBD2
TGTGCCAGCAGTGAAAAGCCGGGGGGGGCCGGAGGGCAGTACTTC
CASSEKPGGAGGQYF
>NA|TRBV9|TRBJ2-7|TRBD1
TGTGCCAGCAGCGTGGAGGACAGGGGGCGGGAGCAGTACTTC
CASSVEDRGREQYF
>NA|TRBV9|TRBJ1-1|NA
TGTGCCAGCAGCTCCTCCCGTCGGGGTTACACTGAAGCTTTCTTT
CASSSSRRGYTEAFF
>NA|TRBV5-1|TRBJ2-3|NA
TGCGCCAGCAGCTTGGCCACCTCAGATACGCAGTATTTT
CASSLATSDTQYF